This is a list of T cell receptor beta chains from one sample in a study of cytomegalovirus exposure and HLA in healthy donors. The method was immunoSEQ multiplex PCR; TCRdb's version includes in-frame clones alone and lacks a portion of them. Among about 94,000 clones listed, about 80% were seen once. Sequenced material: PBMCs. These receptors originate from a male donor in good health and CMV-seronegative. CDR3s include the opening cysteine and the closing phenylalanine or tryptophan. Fields, in order: V gene, J gene, clone size, CDR3 protein. Clone size is not always given. Where it is, it says once, few, many or a class for expanded clones.

TRBV4-3	TRBJ2-5	-	CASSQDLAVWETQYF
TRBV29-1	TRBJ1-1	-	CSVHRSPSNTEALF
TRBV20-1	TRBJ2-2	-	CSARGWGELFF
TRBV6-6	TRBJ1-1	few	CASRSPGQRNTEAFF
TRBV7-2	-	-	CASSLGRQGVGEQYF
TRBV19	TRBJ1-5	-	CASSALDRRAYQPQHF
TRBV7-9	TRBJ2-3	-	CASKGLAGDKLTDTQYF
TRBV7-9	TRBJ2-7	once	CASSLRDRFEVGYEQYF
TRBV11-2	TRBJ2-7	-	CASSQTGFSYEQYF
TRBV12-5	TRBJ1-1	-	CASGLTGGGGLAFF
TRBV4-3	TRBJ1-5	-	CASSQEWGGNQPQHF
TRBV5-1	TRBJ2-5	-	CASRWREGQETQYF
TRBV28	-	-	CASSPGASDSYEQYF
TRBV7-2	TRBJ2-7	-	CASSLTGEGEQYF
TRBV28	TRBJ1-5	-	CASSFEPGNQPQHF
TRBV6-6	TRBJ1-1	few	CASSPPGQRGTEAFF